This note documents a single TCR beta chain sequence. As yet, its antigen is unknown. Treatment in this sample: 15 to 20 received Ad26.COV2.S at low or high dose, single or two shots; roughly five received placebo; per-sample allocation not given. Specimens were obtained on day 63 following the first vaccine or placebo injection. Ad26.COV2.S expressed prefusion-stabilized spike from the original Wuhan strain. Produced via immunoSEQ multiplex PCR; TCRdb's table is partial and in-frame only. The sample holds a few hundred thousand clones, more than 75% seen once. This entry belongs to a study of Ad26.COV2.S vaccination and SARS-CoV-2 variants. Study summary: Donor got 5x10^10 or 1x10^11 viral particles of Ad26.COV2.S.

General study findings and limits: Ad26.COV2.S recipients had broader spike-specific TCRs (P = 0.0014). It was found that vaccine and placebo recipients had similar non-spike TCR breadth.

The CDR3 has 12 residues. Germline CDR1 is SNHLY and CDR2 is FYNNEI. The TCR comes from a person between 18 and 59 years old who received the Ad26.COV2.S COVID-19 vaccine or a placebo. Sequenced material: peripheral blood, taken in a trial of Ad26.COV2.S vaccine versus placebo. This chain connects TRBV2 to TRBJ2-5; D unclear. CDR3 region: CACKRVIETQYF. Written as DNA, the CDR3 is TGTGCTTGCAAAAGGGTGATTGAGACCCAGTACTTC.